Included here is one TCR beta chain sequence, with context. What it binds is not known. This entry is derived from a study of T cell responses to AZD1222 COVID-19 vaccine. General study results and limits: Females made up more of the donors, who were largely white British, and clonal diversity may have come out too low. Distributed over spike, vaccine-associated CD4 TCRs predominated at 160-218 and 743-854. Of the AZD1222 recipients, only five to seven were seropositive at baseline.

This table comes from immunoSEQ multiplex PCR, and its TCRdb copy is limited to in-frame clones, with some not included. Here the sample spans 100,000 to 150,000 clones, 80% to 90% being singletons. The CDR3 is 16 residues long. The germline CDR1 and CDR2 sequences are MGHRA and YSYEKL. Trimming at V came to 3 bases and at J to 3 bases, leaving 10 bases not matched to a gene. The source is an adult in good health. The chain combines TRBV4-1 with TRBJ1-2, with 7 nucleotides matching TRBD1. The material was peripheral blood, obtained on day 0 of MenACWY control vaccination. The CDR3 bases are TGCGCCAGCAGCCAGTCCGGGACAGCGTCCTACTATGGCTACACCTTC. Protein: CASSQSGTASYYGYTF.